Listed below are T cell receptor beta chains from one sample, sequenced in a study of human T cells and chemical hapten exposure. Via MiXCR, TCRdb re-called the RACE reads, giving one row per CDR3 protein. This table holds about 69,000 distinct CDR3 sequences, approximately 10% found once. The sample here was whole blood, taken in connection with sensitization to the hapten diphenylcyclopropenone (DPC). Source of these receptors: a woman aged 45 to 65 with alopecia areata. Some clones in this sample may be carry-over from other donors' samples. CDR3s include the opening cysteine and the closing phenylalanine or tryptophan. A D gene is named only where the DNA matches it firmly. For some rows the clone size is stated as once, few or many, or as a class when expanded; others skip it.

D,size,V,J,DNA,CDR3
.,once,TRBV29-1,TRBJ2-7,TGCAGCGTTGTGGGTGGACTCTCCTACGAGCAGTACTTC,CSVVGGLSYEQYF
.,.,TRBV20-1,TRBJ1-2,TGCAGTGCCGATATCGGGTCCTTTAACTATGGCTACACCTTC,CSADIGSFNYGYTF
.,.,TRBV18,TRBJ2-1,TGTGCCAGCTCGCTCCACAGTGGCCAAAGTGAGCAGTTCTTC,CASSLHSGQSEQFF
TRBD2,.,TRBV7-2,TRBJ2-1,TGTGCCAGCAGGACCCGACTAGCGGGAAGCGGTGAGCAGTTCTTC,CASRTRLAGSGEQFF
.,many,TRBV24-1,TRBJ2-3,TGTGCCACCAGTGATTTGCAGGGCTCAACAGATACGCAGTATTTT,CATSDLQGSTDTQYF
.,few,TRBV4-1,TRBJ2-3,TGCGCCAGCAGCCAAGATTCGGTTGGCACAGATACGCAGTATTTT,CASSQDSVGTDTQYF
.,many,TRBV29-1,TRBJ1-1,TGCAGCGTTGAAAAGGAATACACTGAAGCTTTCTTT,CSVEKEYTEAFF
.,many,TRBV5-1,TRBJ2-7,TGCGCCAGCAGCTTTAGCCCAAGGGGCGACTACGAGCAGTACTTC,CASSFSPRGDYEQYF
.,many,TRBV7-9,TRBJ2-1,TGTGCCAGCAGCCCCAATCCCGACTACCATCCCGCCGATGAGCAGTTCTTC,CASSPNPDYHPADEQFF
TRBD1,.,TRBV11-1,TRBJ2-7,TGTGCCAGCAGCACTGGGACAGCTTTCAGCTACGAGCAGTACTTC,CASSTGTAFSYEQYF
.,.,TRBV20-1,TRBJ2-3,TGCAGTGCTAACGGGGGCCCCACAGATACGCAGTATTTT,CSANGGPTDTQYF
.,few,TRBV11-2,TRBJ2-3,TGTGCCAGCAGTCAAATCACAGATACGCAGTATTTT,CASSQITDTQYF
.,.,TRBV28,TRBJ1-2,TGTGCCAGCCTGTTGATTAACTATGGCTACACCTTC,CASLLINYGYTF
.,many,TRBV5-6,TRBJ2-5,TGTGCCAGCAGCTCCCTTTGGGCCCAAGAGACCCAGTACTTC,CASSSLWAQETQYF
.,many,TRBV29-1,TRBJ1-1,TGCAGCGTTGAAAGGGGCGGATCGGGCACTGAAGCTTTCTTT,CSVERGGSGTEAFF
.,many,TRBV3-1,TRBJ2-7,TGTGCCAGCAGCCAAGTACGAGGGGACGAGCAGTACTTC,CASSQVRGDEQYF
TRBD2,.,TRBV2,TRBJ2-2,TGTGCCAGCAGTCTAGCGGGAGTAAGAACCGGGGAGCTGTTTTTT,CASSLAGVRTGELFF
.,many,TRBV11-2,TRBJ2-1,TGTGCCAGCAGGCTGGGCGGGGTCGATGAGCAGTTCTTC,CASRLGGVDEQFF
.,many,TRBV2,TRBJ2-2,TGTGCCAGCGCGAACAGACCGAACACCGGGGAGCTGTTTTTT,CASANRPNTGELFF
.,few,TRBV12-3/TRBV12-4,TRBJ1-1,TGTGCCAGCAGTTATAACAGGGAGAACACTGAAGCTTTCTTT,CASSYNRENTEAFF
.,many,TRBV19,TRBJ2-3,TGTGCCAGTAGTATACCAGCCCACCGGCCAGATACGCAGTATTTT,CASSIPAHRPDTQYF
.,many,TRBV3-1,TRBJ2-1,TGTGCCAGCAGCACGGGACATTACAATGAGCAGTTCTTC,CASSTGHYNEQFF
TRBD1,.,TRBV5-5,TRBJ2-2,TGTGCCAGCAGGGGTCTTACAGGGGGGAACGGGGAGCTGTTTTTT,CASRGLTGGNGELFF
.,many,TRBV7-9,TRBJ2-7,TGTGCCAGCAGCTTAGGGACCAGGGACGAGCAGTACTTC,CASSLGTRDEQYF
TRBD2,many,TRBV11-2,TRBJ2-4,TGTGCCAGCAGCTTAGTGGGACTAGCGGGAGGGATAGCCAAAAACATTCAGTACTTC,CASSLVGLAGGIAKNIQYF
.,.,TRBV10-1,TRBJ2-7,TGCGCCAGCAGTGAGTCCGTGGCCTACGAGCAGTACTTC,CASSESVAYEQYF
.,many,TRBV20-1,TRBJ1-4,TGCAGTGCTAGAGGGACGTCCACCGGCGATGAAAAACTGTTTTTT,CSARGTSTGDEKLFF
.,.,TRBV5-4,TRBJ2-3,TGTGCCAGCACGACCGAGCGGAGCACAGATACGCAGTATTTT,CASTTERSTDTQYF
TRBD2,few,TRBV4-1,TRBJ2-7,TGCGCCAGCAGCCTAACTAGCGGGAGTCAATACGAGCAGTACTTC,CASSLTSGSQYEQYF
.,many,TRBV20-1,TRBJ2-5,TGCAGTGCTAGAGGCGGCCCCTGGTCCCAAGAGACCCAGTACTTC,CSARGGPWSQETQYF
.,few,TRBV10-1,TRBJ2-7,TGCGCCAGCAGCTCTACCGGGACCCCCCGCGAGCAGTACTTC,CASSSTGTPREQYF
TRBD1,many,TRBV6-6,TRBJ1-1,TGTGCCAGCAGGGGTACCCGGGACAGGGGGTTCACTGAAGCTTTCTTT,CASRGTRDRGFTEAFF
.,many,TRBV6-1,TRBJ1-4,TGTGCCAGCAGTGATCGCGGATCCCCTGCAACTAATGAAAAACTGTTTTTT,CASSDRGSPATNEKLFF